These 10 T cell receptor beta chains were sequenced from one sample in a study of CD8+ T cells in alopecia areata. Extraction of RNA preceded its reverse transcription into cDNA, which served as the sequencing template. TCRdb's copy holds only in-frame clones and misses some; the assay was immunoSEQ multiplex PCR. The data hold 120,000 to 150,000 clones, with roughly 60% observed a single time. Input material: CD8+ T cells sorted from blood. Receptors originate from a human donor in good health.

The rearrangement links TRBV5-1 to TRBJ2-1, with D hard to call. Trimming shortened V by 7 bases and J by 0 bases, and 8 bases separated the two germline ends. Germline V gives CDR1 SGHRS, CDR2 YFSETQ. The CDR3 is 13 residues long. CDR3 protein: CASARNSYNEQFF. As DNA, the CDR3 is TGCGCCAGCGCCAGGAACTCCTACAATGAGCAGTTCTTC.

This clone was counted many times. This rearrangement joins TRBV5-6 to TRBJ2-7; TRBD2 might be the D (5 bases). This CDR3 has 12 amino acids. Looked up from germline, CDR1 is SGHDT and CDR2 is YYEEEE. V dropped 4 bases and J dropped 7 bases, with 12 bases sitting between them. CDR3 residues: CASSKDWEEQYF. The CDR3 DNA follows: TGTGCCAGCAGCAAAGACTGGGAGGAGCAGTACTTC.

The sample holds a few counts of this clone. The chain has TRBV29-1 and TRBJ2-3, with D tentatively TRBD1 or TRBD2 (5 bases each). Germline CDR1 is SQVTM and CDR2 is ANQGSEA. Trimming took 1 base from V and 2 from J, leaving 13 bases between them. This CDR3 has 15 amino acids. As DNA, the CDR3 is TGCAGCGTTGAAGGGGGCGAGGGGACCACAGATACGCAGTATTTT. Its protein product is CSVEGGEGTTDTQYF.

This clone occurred a few times. The chain combines TRBV7-9 with TRBJ2-3; 7 bases match TRBD1. The germline CDR1 and CDR2 sequences are SEHNR and FQNEAQ (reference sequence). V dropped 5 bases and J dropped 2; count of bases not matched to a gene: 10. This CDR3 is built from 16 residues. The CDR3 DNA is TGTGCCAGCAGCCCCCAGCCAGGACAGGACACAGATACGCAGTATTTT. Translating gives CASSPQPGQDTDTQYF.

In its sample, this clone was seen a few times. The chain employs TRBV6-5 and TRBJ1-1; the match to TRBD1 covers 7 bases. The V and J ends lost 0 bases and 0 bases, in that order; junction bases with no gene match: 4. Germline loops: CDR1 MNHEY, CDR2 SVGAGI. The CDR3 runs 16 residues. Here the CDR3 DNA reads TGTGCCAGCAGTTACTCGGTTGGGACAGTGAACACTGAAGCTTTCTTT. Translation gives CASSYSVGTVNTEAFF.

In its sample, this clone was seen a few times. The rearrangement links TRBV6-1 to TRBJ2-2; TRBD1 agrees at 8 bases. This CDR3 contains 14 residues. The V and J ends lost 8 bases and 3 bases, in that order; junction bases with no gene match: 5. CDR1 and CDR2 from the germline V gene are MNHNS and SASEGT. The CDR3: CASADRADTGELFF. For the CDR3, the DNA is TGTGCCAGCGCGGACAGGGCTGACACCGGGGAGCTGTTTTTT.

The V and J genes are TRBV27 and TRBJ2-5, with a tentative D call TRBD1 (6 bases). From germline, CDR1 is MNHEY and CDR2 SMNVEV (reference sequence). The ends were cut back, 6 bases at V and 7 bases at J, with 18 bases in the middle. The CDR3 runs 14 residues. The DNA of the CDR3 is TGTGCCAGCAGCCCTACAACAGGGTCGGGGACCCAGTACTTC. It is translated as CASSPTTGSGTQYF.

This rearrangement joins TRBV29-1 to TRBJ2-7; TRBD2 might be the D (5 bases). Trimming left V 1 base short and J 3 bases short, with 7 bases between. Germline lookup yields CDR1 SQVTM and CDR2 ANQGSEA. The CDR3 totals 12 residues. The CDR3 loop is CSVEGGGYEQYF. DNA of the CDR3: TGCAGCGTTGAAGGTGGAGGCTACGAGCAGTACTTC.

The rearrangement joins TRBV5-4 to TRBJ2-5; D gene unclear. CDR1 SGHNT and CDR2 YYREEE come from the germline V gene (reference sequence). The V end was cut by 2 bases, the J end by 1 base, with 15 bases between. This CDR3 is 16 amino acids long. In DNA form, the CDR3 reads TGTGCCAGCAGCTTTGGTCAGTTGCAGCTCCAAGAGACCCAGTACTTC. This codes for CASSFGQLQLQETQYF.

The rearrangement uses TRBV9 and TRBJ1-2; 7 nucleotides agree with TRBD1. The CDR3 is 16 residues long. Germline V gene sequence: CDR1 SGDLS, CDR2 YYNGEE. Losses at the gene ends were 4 bases for V and 6 bases for J; bases not matched to a gene: 15. The CDR3 reads CASSLGTVSPRDGYTF. DNA of the CDR3: TGTGCCAGCAGCCTAGGGACAGTTTCCCCCCGTGATGGCTACACCTTC.